The 18 T cell receptor beta chains reported below all come from one sample, sequenced in a study of shared clonotypes between healthy human individuals. Terminally differentiated effector memory CD45RA+ cells were left out of the naive CD8 fraction, which was CD45RO-negative and positively selected for CCR7. The repertoire was sequenced with immunoSEQ multiplex PCR; TCRdb's copy has only in-frame clones and lacks some. The sample comprises about 2 million clones, about 95% of which are singletons, and 1.1% rests with the top ten. Sequenced input: naive CD8+ T cells sorted from blood. The receptors were sampled from a man aged 18-30 years in good health.

The chain joins TRBV28 to TRBJ2-5; 10 positions agree with TRBD2. CDR3 size: 16 residues. J lost 5 bases, V lost 3 bases, and 9 bases had no gene match. Germline V gene lookup returns CDR1 MDHEN and CDR2 SYDVKM. CDR3 sequence reads: CASSFLLAGAGETQYF. The CDR3 nucleotides are TGTGCCAGCAGTTTCCTTCTAGCGGGGGCGGGCGAGACCCAGTACTTC. The full variable domain, its missing parts supplied by reference TRBV28 and TRBJ2-5, is DVKVTQSSRYLVKRTGEKVFLECVQDMDHENMFWYRQDPGLGLRLIYFSYDVKMKEKGDIPEGYSVSREKKERFSLILESASTNQTSMYLCASSFLLAGAGETQYFGPGTRLLVL.

The rearrangement uses TRBV6-1 and TRBJ2-1, with no clear D. V lost 4 bases to trimming and J lost 10 bases, with 11 bases between them. CDR1 is MNHNS and CDR2 is SASEGT in the germline V gene. This CDR3 comprises 12 residues. CDR3: CASSVLAGEQFF. The CDR3 DNA reads TGTGCCAGCAGTGTCCTGGCAGGAGAGCAGTTCTTC.

The V call is TRBV6-1, the J call TRBJ1-6, with D possibly matching TRBD1 (6 bases). Per germline, CDR1 MNHNS and CDR2 SASEGT. Trimming removed 1 base at V and 8 bases at J, with 9 bases between. The CDR3 is made up of 14 amino acids. The CDR3 coding sequence is TGTGCCAGCAGTGAAGTGGCAGGGGATTCACCCCTCCACTTT. Translating gives CASSEVAGDSPLHF.

This sequence joins TRBV6-6 and TRBJ2-1, with 7 positions matching TRBD2. The germline V gene has CDR1 MNHNY and CDR2 SVGAGI (reference sequence). CDR3 size: 14 residues. Trimming took 2 bases from V and 6 from J; bases not matched to a gene: 4. CDR3 DNA: TGTGCCAGCAGTTACCTGGGCGGGAGCAATGAGCAGTTCTTC. Translation: CASSYLGGSNEQFF.

V is TRBV27 and J is TRBJ1-5; no clear D. V was shortened by 3 bases and J by 5 bases, with 11 bases between the two germline ends. CDR1 is MNHEY and CDR2 is SMNVEV in the germline V gene (reference sequence). CDR3 length: 14 residues. DNA of the CDR3: TGTGCCAGCAGTTTGAATCCTTTCTATCAGCCCCAGCATTTT. It encodes CASSLNPFYQPQHF.

The sample holds one count of this clone. This chain links TRBV9 with TRBJ2-1; D not certain. Germline lookup yields CDR1 SGDLS and CDR2 YYNGEE. Trimming removed 2 bases from V and 0 bases from J, with 12 bases in between. The CDR3 loop spans 16 amino acids. CDR3 DNA: TGTGCCAGCAGCGTGGCACGGTCCCCCTCCTACAATGAGCAGTTCTTC. Its translation: CASSVARSPSYNEQFF.

The V call is TRBV29-1, the J call TRBJ2-5; maybe TRBD1 (5 bases). Germline values: CDR1 SQVTM, CDR2 ANQGSEA. The germline V and J ends were trimmed by 0 bases and 0 bases, with 11 bases remaining between them. The length of the CDR3 is 15 residues. The CDR3 protein is CSVEDMAGHQETQYF. The DNA for the CDR3 is TGCAGCGTTGAAGATATGGCAGGGCACCAAGAGACCCAGTACTTC.

The chain links TRBV7-8 to TRBJ1-4; D is ambiguous. The CDR3 extends over 16 amino acids. Germline V gene data show CDR1 as SGHVS and CDR2 as FQNEAQ. The V and J ends lost 2 bases and 4 bases respectively, with 14 bases between them. This chain's CDR3 is CASSLREGEGNEKLFF. As DNA, the CDR3 is TGTGCCAGCAGCTTAAGGGAAGGAGAGGGTAATGAAAAACTGTTTTTT.

V usage is TRBV6-5 and J usage is TRBJ1-6; D is ambiguous. Germline assignment: CDR1 MNHEY and CDR2 SVGAGI. This CDR3 has 13 amino acids. V lost 6 bases to trimming and J lost 10 bases, with 13 bases between them. The CDR3 is CASSPIGGSPLHF. The CDR3 region has the DNA TGTGCCAGCAGCCCCATAGGTGGGTCACCCCTCCACTTT.

This sequence joins TRBV7-3 and TRBJ1-1; 12 nucleotides match TRBD1. CDR1 and CDR2 from the germline V gene are SGHTA and FQGTGA. The CDR3 spans 17 residues. Germline trimming cut 2 bases from V and 3 bases from J; bases unmatched to any gene: 7. The CDR3 spells CASSLVGQGASHTEAFF. The DNA for the CDR3 is TGTGCCAGCAGCTTAGTGGGACAGGGGGCTTCCCACACTGAAGCTTTCTTT.

This chain joins TRBV30 and TRBJ2-7, with D hard to call. Germline V lookup: CDR1 GTSNPN, CDR2 SVGIG (reference sequence). Trimming took off 1 base at V and 3 bases at J, with 13 bases between the two ends. This CDR3 is built from 14 residues. The DNA of the CDR3 is TGTGCCTGGAGTGGAGAGCTCAGGTTCTACGAGCAGTACTTC. This encodes CAWSGELRFYEQYF.

The genes are TRBV18 and TRBJ2-2; no definite D call. Between the trimmed V and J ends, which lost 0 bases and 6 bases, there was a span of 20 bases. CDR3 length equals 18 residues. Germline V lookup: CDR1 KGHSH, CDR2 LQKENI. Written as DNA, the CDR3 is TGTGCCAGCTCACCACCGACCTCCCTCCACCACCGCCCCGGGGAGCTGTTTTTT. Its protein product is CASSPPTSLHHRPGELFF.

The chain uses TRBV28 and TRBJ1-5, with TRBD1 identical over 8 bases. With V trimmed by 2 bases and J by 2 bases, 8 bases remained unmatched. Germline CDR1 is MDHEN and CDR2 is SYDVKM. This CDR3 contains 17 residues. CDR3 coding DNA: TGTGCCAGCAGTTTAGAGGACAGGGCCGAGCGCAATCAGCCCCAGCATTTT. As protein: CASSLEDRAERNQPQHF.

As concerns this clone: A read error may account for a junction end that differs from germline. V gene TRBV20-1 combines with J gene TRBJ1-2; D may be TRBD1 (5 bases). CDR1 and CDR2 (germline): DFQATT, SNEGSKA (reference sequence). The length of the CDR3 is 11 residues. CDR3 DNA: TGCAGTTCTAGCAGGGTCTATGGCTACACCTTC. It translates to CSSSRVYGYTF.

The V gene is TRBV28, the J gene TRBJ2-1, with TRBD2 matching 7 bases. There are 13 residues in the CDR3. Germline V lookup: CDR1 MDHEN, CDR2 SYDVKM. V was pared by 5 bases and J by 8 bases, with 6 bases of the junction left unmatched. The CDR3 DNA reads TGTGCCAGCAGTCCCCCGGGGGGTCATGAGCAGTTCTTC. It yields the protein CASSPPGGHEQFF.

The chain couples TRBV7-8 to TRBJ2-2; tentative D call: TRBD1 (7 bases). The germline V gene has CDR1 SGHVS and CDR2 FQNEAQ. V was cut by 1 base and J by 6 bases, with 18 bases left in between. The CDR3 extends over 17 amino acids. CDR3 amino acids: CASSLVITGEDSGELFF. CDR3 coding DNA: TGTGCCAGCAGCTTAGTGATAACAGGGGAGGACTCCGGGGAGCTGTTTTTT.

V is TRBV5-4 and J is TRBJ2-7; 10 positions match TRBD2. Germline V gives CDR1 SGHNT, CDR2 YYREEE (reference sequence). This CDR3 comprises 15 residues. Germline trimming cut 5 bases from V and 4 bases from J; bases unmatched to any gene: 9. The DNA for the CDR3 is TGTGCCAGCAGAGAAGGGGCTAGCGGGGGTTACGAGCAGTACTTC. Its protein is CASREGASGGYEQYF.

On this clone itself: Other DNA sequences in the same sample also yield this CDR3. This rearrangement joins TRBV4-3 to TRBJ2-5; 15 bases align to TRBD2. Trimming at V came to 4 bases and at J to 5 bases, leaving 2 bases not matched to a gene. Germline loops: CDR1 LGHNA, CDR2 YSLEER. The CDR3 runs to 15 residues. The chain's CDR3 is CASSPGLAGGETQYF. CDR3 coding DNA: TGCGCCAGCAGCCCCGGACTAGCGGGGGGGGAGACCCAGTACTTC.